One and the same sample provided the 16 T cell receptor beta chains below, sequenced in a study of cytomegalovirus exposure and HLA in healthy donors. PCR primers comprised 60 Vbeta and 13 Jbeta primers. The method was immunoSEQ multiplex PCR; TCRdb's version includes in-frame clones alone and lacks a portion of them. The sample contains under 200,000 clones, 65% to 85% of which appear only once. Sequencing used PBMCs. The receptors stem from a male donor in good health and CMV-seropositive.

CDR3 sequence: CASSWGFSGSSYNEQFF. For the CDR3, the DNA is TGTGCCAGCAGCTGGGGCTTTAGCGGGAGCTCCTACAATGAGCAGTTCTTC. This chain uses TRBV7-8 with TRBJ2-1; 9 bases are shared with TRBD2. The J segment lost 0 bases and the V segment lost 4 bases, leaving 7 bases of the junction unmatched. CDR1 is SGHVS, CDR2 FQNEAQ, per germline. This CDR3 region has 17 residues.

Remarks on this clone: Compared with germline, one end of the junction differs, possibly owing to a read error. The J gene is TRBJ2-5, the V gene TRBV7-9; TRBD1 agrees at 10 bases. CDR1 and CDR2 from the germline V gene are SEHNR and FQNEAQ (reference sequence). There are 15 residues in the CDR3. CDR3 amino acids: CTSRPGQGGRETQYF. The CDR3, as DNA: TGTACCAGCCGCCCCGGACAGGGGGGTCGAGAGACCCAGTACTTC.

The chain employs TRBV5-4 and TRBJ1-3; D remains unclear. Trimming shortened V by 10 bases and J by 4 bases, and 9 bases separated the two germline ends. Germline CDR1 and CDR2: SGHNT and YYREEE (reference sequence). There are 11 residues in the CDR3. This chain's CDR3 is CAGVTGNTIYF. DNA for the CDR3: TGTGCCGGAGTTACAGGAAACACCATATATTTT.

This chain links TRBV5-1 with TRBJ2-7; D may be TRBD2 (5 bases). The CDR3 is made up of 13 amino acids. From germline, CDR1 is SGHRS and CDR2 YFSETQ. The V end lost 4 bases, the J end lost 3 bases, and 11 bases lay between the germline ends. The CDR3, as DNA: TGCGCCAGCAGCCGGGAAGTCAACTACGAGCAGTACTTC. Its protein is CASSREVNYEQYF.

V usage is TRBV7-8 and J usage is TRBJ2-7; 11 positions agree with TRBD2. J was trimmed by 7 bases and V by 2 bases; bases with no gene match: 7. CDR1 and CDR2 from the germline V gene are SGHVS and FQNEAQ. This CDR3 has 15 residues. The CDR3 coding sequence is TGTGCCAGCAGCTTAAGGTCGACTAGCGGGATTGAGCAGTACTTC. This gives the protein CASSLRSTSGIEQYF.

V and J are TRBV4-1 and TRBJ1-5; TRBD1 aligns across 7 bases. Trimming removed 2 bases from V and 1 base from J; junction bases left unmatched: 5. CDR3 size: 16 residues. Germline CDR1 reads MGHRA; CDR2 reads YSYEKL. The CDR3 sequence: CASSQQGQKSNQPQHF. The CDR3 DNA reads TGCGCCAGCAGCCAACAGGGACAGAAAAGCAATCAGCCCCAGCATTTT.

In its sample, this clone was seen once. The rearrangement joins TRBV18 to TRBJ2-7, with 10 positions matching TRBD2. V gave up 3 bases and J gave up 4 bases; unmatched junction bases: 18. The germline V gene has CDR1 KGHSH and CDR2 LQKENI. The CDR3 runs to 19 residues. CDR3 sequence (DNA): TGTGCCAGCTCACCTCAGGGGTTTCTGGCTAGCGGGAGTCTGTACGAGCAGTACTTC. The encoded protein is CASSPQGFLASGSLYEQYF.

V usage is TRBV27 and J usage is TRBJ1-6, with D hard to call. The germline gives CDR1 MNHEY, CDR2 SMNVEV (reference sequence). This CDR3 is 13 amino acids long. The V gene lost 3 bases and the J gene lost 10 bases, with 10 bases spanning the gap. DNA for the CDR3: TGTGCCAGCAGTTTGGGCCTGGCCTCACCCCTCCACTTT. Its translation is CASSLGLASPLHF.

The J gene is TRBJ2-5, the V gene TRBV5-8, with TRBD1 as a possible D gene (5 bases). Germline-derived CDR1 and CDR2 are SGHTS and YDEGEE. CDR3 length: 14 residues. Trimming left V 2 bases short and J 4 bases short, with 12 bases between. Here the CDR3 reads CASSLSGIPETQYF. CDR3 nucleotides: TGTGCCAGCAGCTTATCAGGGATTCCAGAGACCCAGTACTTC.

In its sample, this clone was seen a few times. This chain joins TRBV6-1 and TRBJ1-1; TRBD1 agrees at 7 bases. V was pared by 5 bases and J by 4 bases, with 10 bases of the junction left unmatched. The CDR3 length is 15 residues. Germline CDR1 is MNHNS and CDR2 is SASEGT. The CDR3 is CASSFTGTAGTEAFF. For the CDR3, the DNA is TGTGCCAGCAGTTTCACCGGGACAGCAGGCACTGAAGCTTTCTTT.

The J gene is TRBJ2-5, the V gene TRBV5-4; D is perhaps TRBD1 (6 bases). CDR1 and CDR2 from the germline V gene are SGHNT and YYREEE (reference sequence). This CDR3 is 14 amino acids long. V lost 2 bases to trimming and J lost 5 bases, with 13 bases between them. The CDR3 is CASSLTGSVETQYF. The CDR3 nucleotides are TGTGCCAGCAGCTTAACAGGGAGTGTGGAGACCCAGTACTTC.

CDR3 amino acids: CASGTPAYEQYF. The CDR3 DNA reads as TGTGCCAGCGGGACTCCGGCCTACGAGCAGTACTTC. The chain combines TRBV19 with TRBJ2-7; a possible D gene is TRBD2 (6 bases). CDR1 LNHDA and CDR2 SQIVND come from the germline V gene (reference sequence). V was trimmed by 9 bases and J by 2 bases, leaving 11 bases between them. The CDR3 consists of 12 residues.

In its sample, this clone was seen once. V and J are TRBV5-6 and TRBJ2-7; 8 bases are a match to TRBD1. The CDR3 length is 12 residues. Looked up from germline, CDR1 is SGHDT and CDR2 is YYEEEE. V gave up 4 bases and J gave up 7 bases; unmatched junction bases: 4. The CDR3 nucleotides read TGTGCCAGCAGCCGACAGGGGCCAGAGCAGTACTTC. Residues: CASSRQGPEQYF.

This clone occurred a few times. The V gene is TRBV6-6, the J gene TRBJ2-7; 8 positions agree with TRBD1. Looked up from germline, CDR1 is MNHNY and CDR2 is SVGAGI (reference sequence). Losses at the gene ends were 6 bases for V and 2 bases for J; bases not matched to a gene: 0. The CDR3 runs 12 residues. For the CDR3, the DNA is TGTGCCAGCAGACAGGGGGCCTACGAGCAGTACTTC. Its protein product is CASRQGAYEQYF.

This clone showed up just a few times. This chain links TRBV28 with TRBJ2-2, with 9 bases lining up with TRBD1. Trimming cost V 5 bases and J 9 bases; bases outside gene matches: 10. CDR1 is MDHEN, CDR2 SYDVKM, per germline. This CDR3 is built from 15 residues. The CDR3 is CASSTRQGGDRELFF. CDR3 coding DNA: TGTGCCAGCAGTACCCGACAGGGGGGGGACCGGGAGCTGTTTTTT.

This clone was recorded only once. The chain uses TRBV4-3 and TRBJ2-5; D not resolved. The CDR3 is 15 amino acids. Trimming removed 1 base at V and 1 base at J, with 10 bases between. In germline, CDR1 is LGHNA, CDR2 YSLEER. The chain's CDR3 is CASSQAQTSQETQYF. The CDR3 DNA follows: TGCGCCAGCAGCCAAGCGCAGACATCCCAAGAGACCCAGTACTTC.